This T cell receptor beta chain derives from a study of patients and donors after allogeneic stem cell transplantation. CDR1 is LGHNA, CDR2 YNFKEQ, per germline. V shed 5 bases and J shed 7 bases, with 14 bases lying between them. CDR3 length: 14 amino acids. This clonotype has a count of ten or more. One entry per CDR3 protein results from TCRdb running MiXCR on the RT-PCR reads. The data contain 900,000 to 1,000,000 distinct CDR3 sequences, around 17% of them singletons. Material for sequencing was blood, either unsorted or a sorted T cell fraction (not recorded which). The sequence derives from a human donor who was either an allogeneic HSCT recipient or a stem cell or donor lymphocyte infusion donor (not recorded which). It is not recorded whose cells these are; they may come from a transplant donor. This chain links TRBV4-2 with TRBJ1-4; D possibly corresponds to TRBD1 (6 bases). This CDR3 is CASSNEGTSEKLFF. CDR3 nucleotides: TGTGCCAGCAGCAACGAAGGGACATCTGAAAAACTGTTTTTT.